This section outlines one TCR beta chain sequence together with its context. Antigen: not known. The CDR3 runs to 15 residues. Germline lookup yields CDR1 SGHRS and CDR2 YFSETQ. The V end lost 3 bases, the J end lost 5 bases, and 17 bases lay between the germline ends. The data are from a study of OX40 agonist ivuxolimab in advanced cancers. Broader study findings: In the 0.1 to 3.0 mg/kg range, CD4+ and CD8+ blood T cells had expanded clonally by week 6. Expanded peripheral T cells had an undetermined antigen specificity. Normalized T-cell clonal expansion was also low in a subset of nonresponders.

Sequencing was performed with immunoSEQ multiplex PCR; in TCRdb, only in-frame clones are kept and a portion is missing. The sample records under 11,000 clones, over 65% being singletons. The sample was CD4+ or CD8+ T cells sorted from blood, taken in a trial of the OX40 agonist ivuxolimab. The origin of this receptor is an adult with an advanced solid tumor such as melanoma, head and neck, liver or kidney cancer. The chain employs TRBV5-1 and TRBJ2-5; possibly TRBD1 for D (6 bases). The CDR3 coding sequence is TGCGCCAGCAGCTCGCACAGGGTGGAAGGGGAGACCCAGTACTTC. Protein product: CASSSHRVEGETQYF.